The 2 T cell receptor beta chains presented below share a single source sample, sequenced in a study of OX40 agonist ivuxolimab in advanced cancers. Measured with immunoSEQ multiplex PCR; TCRdb has only the in-frame clones, and not every one. The repertoire holds under 40,000 clones, with around 81% as singletons. This specimen consisted of CD4+ or CD8+ T cells sorted from blood, obtained in a trial of the OX40 agonist ivuxolimab. These receptors were taken from an adult with an advanced solid tumor such as melanoma, head and neck, liver or kidney cancer.

The chain is built from TRBV20-1 and TRBJ2-3, with D possibly TRBD2 on 6 matching bases. CDR3 length equals 11 residues. The germline V and J ends were trimmed by 7 bases and 2 bases, with 7 bases remaining between them. The germline V gene encodes CDR1 DFQATT and CDR2 SNEGSKA (reference sequence). The CDR3 sequence: CSVLATDTQYF. In DNA, the CDR3 is TGCAGTGTACTAGCCACAGATACGCAGTATTTT.

The rearrangement links TRBV10-1 to TRBJ1-4; no firm D call. The CDR3 sequence is 13 residues long. The V and J ends lost 10 bases and 7 bases respectively, with 16 bases between them. Germline V gene data show CDR1 as WNHNN and CDR2 as SYGVQD (reference sequence). Here the CDR3 reads CANARPPGEKLFF. The DNA of the CDR3 is TGCGCCAACGCCCGACCACCGGGTGAAAAACTGTTTTTT.